A selection of T cell receptor beta chains follows, all from one sample in a study of blood T cell repertoires in COVID-19. Clones were read by immunoSEQ multiplex PCR, and TCRdb kept only the in-frame ones, dropping some. The table records 300,000 to 350,000 clones, 75% to 90% of them present only once. The sequenced sample was PBMCs or T cells enriched from blood (not recorded which). The origin of the receptors is a man aged 25-45 years who had recovered from COVID-19. Each CDR3 is given with its conserved first and last residue. Fields, in order: V gene, J gene, D gene, clone size, CDR3 protein, CDR3 DNA. The D gene is left open where the match is weak. Size is stated for part of the rows, as once, few or many counts, or as a class when the clone is expanded.

V: TRBV11-2
J: TRBJ2-5
D: TRBD2
size: .
CDR3: CASSTLAGGPRETQYF
DNA: TGTGCCAGCAGCACCTTAGCGGGGGGGCCGCGAGAGACCCAGTACTTC

V: TRBV2
J: TRBJ2-7
D: .
size: .
CDR3: CASTPRGGYEQYF
DNA: TGTGCCAGCACACCGCGGGGTGGCTACGAGCAGTACTTC

V: TRBV6-5
J: TRBJ2-7
D: TRBD2
size: .
CDR3: CASSPGLVAYEQYF
DNA: TGTGCCAGCAGCCCCGGACTAGTCGCCTACGAGCAGTACTTC

V: TRBV6-1
J: TRBJ1-6
D: .
size: .
CDR3: CASSDPGSYNSPLHF
DNA: TGTGCCAGCAGTGATCCGGGAAGTTATAATTCACCCCTCCACTTT

V: TRBV5-4
J: TRBJ2-7
D: .
size: .
CDR3: CASSVEGVGYEQYF
DNA: TGTGCCAGCAGCGTCGAGGGGGTGGGCTACGAGCAGTACTTC

V: TRBV28
J: TRBJ2-5
D: .
size: once
CDR3: CASSLGAVGKTQYF
DNA: TGTGCCAGCAGTTTGGGGGCTGTCGGGAAGACCCAGTACTTC

V: TRBV6-1
J: TRBJ1-2
D: .
size: few
CDR3: CASSERDNYGYTF
DNA: TGTGCCAGCAGTGAGCGGGACAACTATGGCTACACCTTC

V: TRBV6-1
J: TRBJ1-5
D: .
size: .
CDR3: CASSDRINSNQPQHF
DNA: TGTGCCAGCAGTGACAGAATTAATAGCAATCAGCCCCAGCATTTT

V: TRBV29-1
J: TRBJ1-5
D: TRBD1
size: .
CDR3: CSAKTGLSNQPQHF
DNA: TGCAGCGCGAAGACAGGGTTGAGCAATCAGCCCCAGCATTTT

V: TRBV3-1/TRBV3-2
J: TRBJ2-2
D: TRBD2
size: once
CDR3: CASSQASAGAGELFF
DNA: TGTGCCAGCAGCCAAGCTTCGGCGGGGGCCGGGGAGCTGTTTTTT

V: TRBV28
J: TRBJ2-5
D: TRBD2
size: .
CDR3: CASSPSGGSGETQYF
DNA: TGTGCCAGCAGCCCTAGCGGGGGGTCTGGGGAGACCCAGTACTTC

V: TRBV7-9
J: TRBJ2-3
D: TRBD2
size: .
CDR3: CASSLQAGVTDTQYF
DNA: TGTGCCAGCAGCTTACAAGCGGGAGTTACTGATACGCAGTATTTT

V: TRBV6-5
J: TRBJ2-3
D: .
size: once
CDR3: CASSYSISQSTDTQYF
DNA: TGTGCCAGCAGTTACTCGATCTCACAGAGCACAGATACGCAGTATTTT

V: TRBV6-5
J: TRBJ2-5
D: TRBD1
size: .
CDR3: CASSYSDRGTETQYF
DNA: TGTGCCAGCAGTTACTCTGACAGGGGGACGGAGACCCAGTACTTC